Listed below are T cell receptor beta chains from one sample, sequenced in a study of blood T cell repertoires in COVID-19. Libraries were prepared by immunoSEQ multiplex PCR; TCRdb keeps only in-frame clonotypes and omits some of them. This sample has about 160,000 clones; roughly 83% occur once, and the top ten carry 4.4%. Sequences were obtained from PBMCs or T cells enriched from blood (not recorded which). The receptors originated from a woman aged 50 to 60 who had recovered from COVID-19. Each CDR3 is given without its conserved first and last residue.

J,V,CDR3
TRBJ1-2,TRBV30,AAEVHDYGYT
TRBJ1-2,TRBV7-2,ASSDDRDYGYT
TRBJ1-5,TRBV11-2,ASSLDRKENQPQH
TRBJ2-2,TRBV1,TSGNKWGGESTGELF
TRBJ2-2,TRBV6-2/TRBV6-3,ASSYSVRRVRGTGELF
TRBJ2-3,TRBV21-1,ASTTETPCLAGVSDTQY
TRBJ2-1,TRBV5-1,ASSSKREAGEQF
TRBJ2-5,TRBV4-1,ASSTPKGETQY
TRBJ2-5,TRBV2,ASSNSQETQY
TRBJ1-1,TRBV30,AWSVRGGNTEAF
TRBJ1-4,TRBV19,ASSTRFSGQGEKLF
TRBJ1-5,TRBV6-5,ASSQLDSNNQPQH
TRBJ1-3,TRBV3-1/TRBV3-2,ASSPQGGNTIY
TRBJ1-2,TRBV24-1,ATSDKSTGAENGYT
TRBJ1-1,TRBV18,ASSPGAGQMNTEAF
TRBJ1-3,TRBV28,ASKGGGGVRNTIY
TRBJ2-3,TRBV4-2,ASTQGGGGTDTQY
TRBJ1-2,TRBV7-8,ASSPRGSPMGGYT
TRBJ1-6,TRBV19,ASSYGTGVNSPLH
TRBJ2-1,TRBV19,ASSIPDIEQF
TRBJ1-2,TRBV29-1,SVGRGLGNYGYT
TRBJ2-3,TRBV5-8,ASSLAPGLALQ
TRBJ1-1,TRBV6-1,ASSEVGAYREAF
TRBJ2-3,TRBV4-3,ASSHGGQGGDTQY
TRBJ1-4,TRBV4-1,ASSPDLGATGEKLF
TRBJ1-5,TRBV6-5,ASSRPDNQPQH
TRBJ1-1,TRBV19,ASSETGNTEAF
TRBJ2-3,TRBV6-2/TRBV6-3,ASSYPGLAGTDTQY
TRBJ1-1,TRBV11-3,ASSPYRGTEAF
TRBJ1-2,TRBV29-1,SATGTGGAVFDYGYT
TRBJ1-2,TRBV29-1,SVGTVYGYT
TRBJ2-5,TRBV5-1,ASSTGESSGGPGSQY
TRBJ1-1,TRBV27,ASSLTFGSTEAF
TRBJ1-2,TRBV5-1,ASSLSGDYGYT
TRBJ1-1,TRBV28,ASSSAGLHTEAF
TRBJ1-2,TRBV13,ASSGPRGARGYT
TRBJ2-1,TRBV9,ASQPGQYNEQF
TRBJ1-1,TRBV28,ASSLPTGLGTEAF
TRBJ1-1,TRBV5-1,ASSLGGQGWSTEAF
TRBJ1-3,TRBV21-1,ASSKARGVGNTIY
TRBJ1-2,TRBV5-6,ASSWWTGVNYGYT
TRBJ2-5,TRBV5-1,ASSLFGRSQTQY